The rows below give T cell receptor beta chains drawn from one sample of a study of response to subunit inactivated influenza vaccine. TCRdb analysed the RT-PCR reads with MiXCR anew, one entry per CDR3 protein. The sample includes 400,000 to 650,000 distinct CDR3 sequences, approximately 7.8% seen only once; the top ten take 10% to 15%. Sequenced material: PBMCs from blood, taken 23 to 25 months after vaccination. The origin of the receptors is a man aged 45-69 years who received an inactivated influenza vaccine. The CDR3 runs from the conserved cysteine through the conserved F or W. Fields, in order: CDR3 length, J gene, D gene, V gene, CDR3 protein. A D gene is named only where the DNA matches it firmly.

15 | TRBJ1-5 | TRBD1 | TRBV28 | CASSSLQGRVQPQHF
14 | TRBJ2-7 | . | TRBV28 | CASRLVAGSGEQYF
13 | TRBJ2-7 | . | TRBV29-1 | CSVDFGGSYEQYF
13 | TRBJ1-1 | . | TRBV5-1 | CASSVAQGAEAFF
16 | TRBJ2-7 | . | TRBV21-1 | CASSKWIDRVHYEQYF
12 | TRBJ2-2 | . | TRBV5-6 | CASSLADGELFF
16 | TRBJ2-1 | TRBD1 | TRBV14 | CASRSLGQGTYNEQFF
14 | TRBJ2-5 | . | TRBV27 | CASSLWGKGETQYF
15 | TRBJ1-1 | TRBD1 | TRBV15 | CATSTWDRIYTEAFF
15 | TRBJ2-1 | TRBD2 | TRBV24-1 | CATSDLAGGVDEQFF
15 | TRBJ2-7 | TRBD2 | TRBV6-2/TRBV6-3 | CASRAGLAASYEQYF
17 | TRBJ2-1 | TRBD2 | TRBV14 | CASSQDPRTSESNEQFF
14 | TRBJ2-7 | . | TRBV5-1 | CASSFDWNPYEQYF
12 | TRBJ1-1 | . | TRBV29-1 | CSVERAGTEAFF
15 | TRBJ1-2 | TRBD1 | TRBV5-1 | CASSLEGQGTRGYTF
14 | TRBJ2-5 | . | TRBV20-1 | CSARVPAAQETQYF
15 | TRBJ2-2 | . | TRBV7-8 | CASSTLGRTTGELFF
15 | TRBJ2-7 | TRBD1 | TRBV5-1 | CASSLTGGESYEQYF
12 | TRBJ2-5 | TRBD1 | TRBV6-1 | CASMKGQGPGYF
15 | TRBJ2-1 | . | TRBV14 | CASSHFGHSANEQFF
15 | TRBJ2-7 | . | TRBV27 | CASSLGRGQTYEQYF
17 | TRBJ2-1 | TRBD2 | TRBV2 | CASSHPSGNFDYNEQFF
15 | TRBJ1-3 | TRBD1 | TRBV9 | CASSTTGNRGNTIYF
14 | TRBJ1-4 | . | TRBV4-3 | CASRTTAGDEKLFF
15 | TRBJ2-3 | TRBD2 | TRBV20-1 | CSEGISSGTTDTQYF
13 | TRBJ2-5 | . | TRBV10-3 | CAISDGVSETQYF
11 | TRBJ2-4 | . | TRBV3-1 | CASSQPGIQYF
11 | TRBJ2-3 | TRBD2 | TRBV27 | CASGTSGRKYF
13 | TRBJ2-1 | TRBD2 | TRBV12-3/TRBV12-4 | CALAVAGGNEQFF
15 | TRBJ2-6 | TRBD1 | TRBV7-2 | CASSHTGVGANVLTF
17 | TRBJ2-1 | TRBD2 | TRBV28 | CASSSPWTSGSYNEQFF
15 | TRBJ2-3 | TRBD1 | TRBV18 | CASSHGQGVKDTQYF
16 | TRBJ1-5 | . | TRBV6-2/TRBV6-3 | CASSYSRGTGPQPQHF
15 | TRBJ1-6 | . | TRBV6-5 | CASSYSGHDNSPLHF
14 | TRBJ2-7 | TRBD2 | TRBV5-1 | CASRRLAGSYEQYF
16 | TRBJ2-3 | TRBD2 | TRBV19 | CASSIGLAGRGDTQYF
14 | TRBJ2-1 | TRBD1 | TRBV10-3 | CAIRPGQSYNEQFF
13 | TRBJ1-2 | . | TRBV28 | CASSLMGALGNTF
13 | TRBJ1-2 | . | TRBV12-3/TRBV12-4 | CASSFPEGYGYTF
17 | TRBJ2-1 | TRBD2 | TRBV30 | CAWSVLASGRAIHEQFF
13 | TRBJ2-5 | . | TRBV7-9 | CASRSGPRETQYF
20 | TRBJ2-1 | . | TRBV12-3/TRBV12-4 | CASSHPGKGPVESSYNEQFF
16 | TRBJ2-2 | TRBD2 | TRBV11-2 | CASSYYRTSPPRELFF
18 | TRBJ2-1 | TRBD2 | TRBV29-1 | CSVAGTSGIRASYNEQFF
15 | TRBJ2-7 | TRBD2 | TRBV4-1 | CASSQASGRTYEQYF
19 | TRBJ2-1 | TRBD2 | TRBV12-3/TRBV12-4 | CASIADRTWGAGGYNEQFF
15 | TRBJ2-7 | . | TRBV29-1 | CSVEGLPGSSYEQYF
13 | TRBJ2-7 | . | TRBV7-2 | CASSLNTREEQYF
15 | TRBJ1-3 | . | TRBV5-4 | CASSEAVSSGNTIYF